This paragraph reports one TCR beta chain. The sample is drawn from a study of control samples from healthy donors and cancer patients. Clones were sequenced by immunoSEQ multiplex PCR, and TCRdb holds only the in-frame ones, with some missing. The sample comprises under 450,000 clones, 90% of which are singletons, and 5.5% to 7.5% rests with the top ten. In germline, CDR1 is SGHRS, CDR2 YFSETQ. V lost 4 bases to trimming and J lost 2 bases, with 18 bases between them. This CDR3 region has 16 residues. The sequenced sample was PBMCs. The V call is TRBV5-1, the J call TRBJ2-5; a possible D gene is TRBD1 (6 bases). The TCR comes from a man aged 40-49 years with head and neck cancer. In DNA, the CDR3 is TGCGCCAGCAGCCTAACCCTGACAGGTGGGCAAGAGACCCAGTACTTC. This codes for CASSLTLTGGQETQYF. The variable domain in full, completed from reference TRBV5-1 and TRBJ2-5, reads KAGVTQTPRYLIKTRGQQVTLSCSPISGHRSVSWYQQTPGQGLQFLFEYFSETQRNKGNFPGRFSGRQFSNSRSEMNVSTLELGDSALYLCASSLTLTGGQETQYFGPGTRLLVL.